The T cell receptor beta chain described here comes from a study of early T cells in non-severe SARS-CoV-2 infection. Germline V gene sequence: CDR1 PRHDT, CDR2 FYEKMQ (reference sequence). Trimming at V came to 6 bases and at J to 8 bases, leaving 13 bases not matched to a gene. The length of the CDR3 is 15 residues. This clonotype was detected only a few times. Molecules of cDNA were individually given unique molecular identifiers that were attached to them. TCRdb reanalysed the 5' RACE reads using MiXCR and keeps one entry per CDR3 protein. Found here are about 30,000 distinct CDR3 sequences, 3.9% of them singletons; the top ten hold approximately 8.2%.

The sequenced sample was whole blood. The sequence was collected from an adult who was a healthcare worker with PCR-confirmed SARS-CoV-2 infection or an uninfected control (not recorded which). The V and J genes are TRBV13 and TRBJ2-1; 7 nucleotides agree with TRBD2. The CDR3 DNA is TGTGCCAGCAGTCCGGGACTACCTTCAGGCGATGAGCAGTTCTTC. Its translation is CASSPGLPSGDEQFF. The full variable domain, rest sourced from reference TRBV13 and TRBJ2-1, is AAGVIQSPRHLIKEKRETATLKCYPIPRHDTVYWYQQGPGQDPQFLISFYEKMQSDKGSIPDRFSAQQFSDYHSELNMSSLELGDSALYFCASSPGLPSGDEQFFGPGTRLTVL.